This T cell receptor (beta chain) is drawn from a study of blood T cell repertoires in COVID-19. Study context: Material from acute and convalescent COVID-19 was sourced from the United States, Italy and Spain.

The CDR3 has 14 residues. CDR1 LNHDA and CDR2 SQIVND come from the germline V gene (reference sequence). Trimming cost V 6 bases and J 3 bases, with 14 bases left between them. Enrolled through a virtual design, the participants were between about 18 and 100 years of age and came from some 26 US areas. Clinical history as reported by participants underpinned cohort assignment. The study recruited exposed participants who had met a COVID-19 case within 2 weeks before entry. Clones were sequenced by immunoSEQ multiplex PCR, and TCRdb holds only the in-frame ones, with some missing. The repertoire consists of roughly 270,000 clones, with roughly four fifths occurring once and the leading ten covering 5%.

The specimen was PBMCs or T cells enriched from blood (not recorded which). This clonotype originated in a man in his forties who had been exposed to COVID-19. V usage is TRBV19 and J usage is TRBJ1-1; D is ambiguous. CDR3: CASSLVPRYTEAFF. CDR3 DNA: TGTGCCAGTAGCTTAGTTCCGAGGTACACTGAAGCTTTCTTT.